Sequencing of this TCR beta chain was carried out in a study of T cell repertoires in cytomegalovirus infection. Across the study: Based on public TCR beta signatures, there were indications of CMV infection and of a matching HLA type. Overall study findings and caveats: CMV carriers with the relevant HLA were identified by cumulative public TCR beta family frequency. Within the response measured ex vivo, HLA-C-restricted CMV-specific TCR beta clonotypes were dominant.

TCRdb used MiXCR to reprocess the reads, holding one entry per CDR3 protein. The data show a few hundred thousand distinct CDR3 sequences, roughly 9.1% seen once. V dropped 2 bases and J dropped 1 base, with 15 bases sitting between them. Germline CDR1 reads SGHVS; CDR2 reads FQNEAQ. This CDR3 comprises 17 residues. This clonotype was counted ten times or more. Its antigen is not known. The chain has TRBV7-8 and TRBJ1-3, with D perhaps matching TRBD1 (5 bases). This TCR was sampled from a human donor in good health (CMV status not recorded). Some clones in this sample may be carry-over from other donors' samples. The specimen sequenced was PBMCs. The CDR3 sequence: CASSLNTGRQSGNTIYF. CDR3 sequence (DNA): TGTGCCAGCAGCTTAAATACGGGACGCCAGTCTGGAAACACCATATATTTT.